One sample yielded the 26 T cell receptor beta chains listed below, sequenced in a study of blood T cell repertoires in COVID-19. Sequencing used immunoSEQ multiplex PCR; TCRdb keeps in-frame clones, though not all of them. The sample holds about 45,000 clones, roughly 71% seen once. Sequencing used peripheral blood. The receptors originated from a man aged 80 or over with acute or convalescent COVID-19.

In its sample, this clone was seen once. V gene TRBV3-1 (or the pseudogene TRBV3-2) combines with J gene TRBJ2-5; 8 bases match TRBD2. The CDR3 sequence is 12 residues long. CDR1 and CDR2 from the germline V gene are LGHDT and YNNKEL (reference sequence). V shed 10 bases and J 5 bases; nucleotides not matched to a gene: 6. The CDR3 sequence is CATGGGTETQYF. In nucleotides, the CDR3 is TGTGCCACCGGGGGGGGCACGGAGACCCAGTACTTC.

This chain joins TRBV21-1 and TRBJ1-2; the D segment call TRBD1 is taken from the table without a DNA check. TRBV21-1 is tagged as a pseudogene. The CDR3 is 15 amino acids. The CDR3 region has the DNA TGTGCCAGCAGCAAAGTTCCGACAAGACCTTATGGCTACACCTTC. Amino acid sequence: CASSKVPTRPYGYTF.

This clone was picked up a small number of times. V is TRBV18 and J is TRBJ2-1, with D possibly TRBD1 on 6 matching bases. CDR1 is KGHSH and CDR2 is LQKENI in the germline V gene. The V gene lost 8 bases and the J gene lost 3 bases, with 8 bases spanning the gap. The CDR3 extends over 12 amino acids. The CDR3 spells CASGTFYNEQFF. CDR3 nucleotide sequence: TGTGCCAGCGGGACATTCTACAATGAGCAGTTCTTC.

CDR3 nucleotide sequence: TGTGCCAGCAGCCAAGAGAAAAGGGGGCTCCCCGGCACTGAGCAGTTCTTC. Protein: CASSQEKRGLPGTEQFF. The chain employs TRBV3-1 (or the pseudogene TRBV3-2) and TRBJ2-1; 7 positions match TRBD1. V lost 0 bases, J lost 9 bases, and 14 bases stayed unmatched. The CDR3 sequence is 17 residues long. Germline lookup yields CDR1 LGHDT and CDR2 YNNKEL (reference sequence).

This clone was observed a few times. The genes are TRBV9 and TRBJ2-1; D is possibly TRBD1 (6 bases). Germline lookup yields CDR1 SGDLS and CDR2 YYNGEE. Trimming took 4 bases from V and 5 from J, leaving 25 bases between them. The CDR3 length is 18 residues. The CDR3 nucleotides are TGTGCCAGCAGCCCACATAGTAGGGGGTCTAGGCGGAACAATGAGCAGTTCTTC. Translation: CASSPHSRGSRRNNEQFF.

The rearrangement links TRBV2 to TRBJ1-2; 7 bases match TRBD1. Losses at the gene ends were 6 bases for V and 8 bases for J; bases not matched to a gene: 6. This CDR3 is built from 12 residues. Germline CDR1 is SNHLY and CDR2 is FYNNEI. The CDR3, as DNA: TGTGCCAGCAGGAGGACAGGTGGGGGCTACACCTTC. Its protein product is CASRRTGGGYTF.

This chain connects TRBV7-8 to TRBJ1-1; D is possibly TRBD1 (6 bases). V lost 3 bases and J lost 1, with 6 bases in between. The CDR3 extends over 13 amino acids. The V gene's germline CDR1 is SGHVS and CDR2 FQNEAQ. The CDR3 DNA follows: TGTGCCAGCAGCTTGGGACAGAACACTGAAGCTTTCTTT. Residues: CASSLGQNTEAFF.

The CDR3 is CASSQAGGRADTQYF. Here the CDR3 DNA reads TGTGCCAGCAGCCAAGCGGGGGGCCGGGCAGATACGCAGTATTTT. The chain joins TRBV4-2 to TRBJ2-3, with D perhaps matching TRBD2 (7 bases). Between the trimmed V and J ends, which lost 1 base and 4 bases, there was a span of 12 bases. There are 15 residues in the CDR3. Per germline, CDR1 LGHNA and CDR2 YNFKEQ.

The sample holds a few counts of this clone. This chain connects TRBV19 to TRBJ2-1; TRBD2 might be the D (5 bases). V was clipped by 3 bases and J by 5 bases, with 14 bases between them. The germline V gene has CDR1 LNHDA and CDR2 SQIVND (reference sequence). CDR3 length equals 15 residues. CDR3 nucleotide sequence: TGTGCCAGTAGTATGAGTGTTCCGGGGAACAATGAGCAGTTCTTC. Its protein product is CASSMSVPGNNEQFF.

J is TRBJ2-1 and V is TRBV19; 7 positions agree with TRBD2. Losses at the gene ends were 8 bases for V and 2 bases for J; bases not matched to a gene: 0. Germline CDR1 is LNHDA and CDR2 is SQIVND (reference sequence). The CDR3 sequence is 12 residues long. The CDR3 DNA reads TGTGCCAGTGGGAGGGCCTACAATGAGCAGTTCTTC. Translating it yields CASGRAYNEQFF.

The CDR3 bases are TGCGCCAGCAGCTCTCTAAACCGGGGAGCTTTCTTT. Translation gives CASSSLNRGAFF. The gene calls are TRBV5-1 and TRBJ1-1; D unclear. The CDR3 consists of 12 residues. Germline lookup yields CDR1 SGHRS and CDR2 YFSETQ. V dropped 3 bases and J dropped 10 bases, with 13 bases sitting between them.

In this sample, this clone turned up once. The chain recombines TRBV11-3 with TRBJ2-3, with D maybe TRBD2 (6 bases). With 5 bases removed from V and 5 bases from J, the gap between germline ends came to 11 bases. Germline values: CDR1 SGHNT, CDR2 YENEEA. The CDR3 spans 13 residues. CDR3: CASSGGPVDTQYF. CDR3 DNA: TGTGCCAGCAGCGGAGGGCCTGTAGATACGCAGTATTTT. The full variable domain, its missing parts supplied by reference TRBV11-3 and TRBJ2-3, is EAGVVQSPRYKIIEKKQPVAFWCNPISGHNTLYWYLQNLGQGPELLIRYENEEAVDDSQLPKDRFSAERLKGVDSTLKIQPAELGDSAVYLCASSGGPVDTQYFGPGTRLTVL.

This clone has more than one count but fewer than ten. This rearrangement joins TRBV4-3 to TRBJ1-1; 12 bases are a match to TRBD1. From germline, CDR1 is LGHNA and CDR2 YSLEER. Trimming cost V 5 bases and J 4 bases; bases outside gene matches: 11. This CDR3 is built from 17 residues. CDR3 in amino acids: CASSNLGQGARSTEAFF. CDR3 DNA: TGCGCCAGCAGCAACTTGGGACAGGGGGCGCGGAGCACTGAAGCTTTCTTT.

The chain employs TRBV28 and TRBJ1-1; the match to TRBD1 covers 8 bases. Germline CDR1 and CDR2: MDHEN and SYDVKM. The CDR3 length is 12 residues. With 10 bases clipped from V and 7 bases from J, the junction kept 8 bases outside the gene matches. CDR3 region: CATLAGQGEAFF. The CDR3 coding sequence is TGTGCCACCCTCGCTGGACAGGGTGAAGCTTTCTTT.

The chain links TRBV18 to TRBJ1-2; TRBD1 matches at 8 bases. CDR3 length equals 14 residues. Germline assignment: CDR1 KGHSH and CDR2 LQKENI. V trimming: 3 bases; J trimming: 3 bases; junction bases outside the gene matches: 3. CDR3 sequence (DNA): TGTGCCAGCTCACCTGGACAGGGTTACTATGGCTACACCTTC. Its translation: CASSPGQGYYGYTF.

This chain uses TRBV2 with TRBJ1-4; 7 bases agree with TRBD1. The CDR3 consists of 17 residues. The V gene's germline CDR1 is SNHLY and CDR2 FYNNEI. After removal of 2 bases from V and 2 bases from J, the junction contained 8 bases not matched to a gene. CDR3 sequence reads: CASSEMGRGWTNEKLFF. The CDR3 DNA follows: TGTGCCAGCAGTGAAATGGGCAGGGGGTGGACTAATGAAAAACTGTTTTTT. The whole variable domain, filled in from reference TRBV2 and TRBJ1-4, reads EPEVTQTPSHQVTQMGQEVILRCVPISNHLYFYWYRQILGQKVEFLVSFYNNEISEKSEIFDDQFSVERPDGSNFTLKIRSTKLEDSAMYFCASSEMGRGWTNEKLFFGSGTQLSVL.

This clone has a handful of counts. The chain uses TRBV6-6 and TRBJ2-2; 8 bases map to TRBD2. Trimming took 6 bases from V and 1 from J; bases not matched to a gene: 7. CDR3 length: 16 residues. Germline V gene data show CDR1 as MNHNY and CDR2 as SVGAGI (reference sequence). This CDR3 is CASRPLADQNTGELFF. The CDR3 DNA reads as TGTGCCAGCAGACCACTAGCGGACCAGAACACCGGGGAGCTGTTTTTT.

This clone was detected only once. The V and J genes are TRBV5-6 and TRBJ1-5; 9 bases line up with TRBD1. Germline V gene sequence: CDR1 SGHDT, CDR2 YYEEEE. J lost 6 bases, V lost 3 bases, and 7 bases had no gene match. This CDR3 contains 15 residues. In DNA form, the CDR3 reads TGTGCCAGCAGCTCCTGGGACAGGGCCGGTCAGCCCCAGCATTTT. Translated, it gives CASSSWDRAGQPQHF.

The V gene is TRBV25-1, the J gene TRBJ2-6; D possibly corresponds to TRBD1 (5 bases). V dropped 7 bases and J dropped 1 base, with 8 bases sitting between them. The CDR3 runs 14 residues. Germline values: CDR1 MGHDK, CDR2 SYGVNS. The CDR3 DNA sequence: TGTGCCAGCACTGCAGGGTCTGGGGCCAACGTCCTGACTTTC. Amino acid sequence: CASTAGSGANVLTF. Variable domain in full (rest from reference TRBV25-1 and TRBJ2-6): EADIYQTPRYLVIGTGKKITLECSQTMGHDKMYWYQQDPGMELHLIHYSYGVNSTEKGDLSSESTVSRIRTEHFPLTLESARPSHTSQYLCASTAGSGANVLTFGAGSRLTVL.

This clone was seen only once. The chain couples TRBV19 to TRBJ1-1; D possibly corresponds to TRBD1 (5 bases). The CDR3 covers 14 residues. Germline V lookup: CDR1 LNHDA, CDR2 SQIVND (reference sequence). Between the trimmed V and J ends, which lost 5 bases and 4 bases, there was a span of 14 bases. CDR3 nucleotides: TGTGCCAGTAGTCTCCAGACAGCCAGCACTGAAGCTTTCTTT. Protein product: CASSLQTASTEAFF.

The CDR3 DNA sequence: TGTGCCAGCAGCTCAGGGGGGAACGGAAACTATGGCTACACCTTC. The encoded protein is CASSSGGNGNYGYTF. The chain combines TRBV5-4 with TRBJ1-2; 7 bases agree with TRBD1. This CDR3 is 15 amino acids long. V lost 3 bases to trimming and J lost 2 bases; unmatched junction nucleotides: 7. Germline CDR1 and CDR2: SGHNT and YYREEE (reference sequence).

The V gene is TRBV7-8, the J gene TRBJ2-5; 11 nucleotides match TRBD1. Germline V CDR1 and CDR2: SGHVS, FQNEAQ. V lost 5 bases to trimming and J lost 4 bases; unmatched junction nucleotides: 6. The CDR3 covers 15 residues. DNA for the CDR3: TGTGCCAGCAGCCCTAATGGACAGGGGGCAGAGACCCAGTACTTC. It codes for CASSPNGQGAETQYF.

The chain's CDR3 is CASSPTDRGKYNEQFF. As DNA, the CDR3 is TGTGCCAGCAGCCCTACTGACAGGGGGAAATACAATGAGCAGTTCTTC. This chain uses TRBV7-3 with TRBJ2-1; 9 bases are shared with TRBD1. The CDR3 length is 16 residues. Germline V gives CDR1 SGHTA, CDR2 FQGTGA. The trim removed 5 bases at V and 4 bases at J, leaving 9 bases unmatched.

The V and J genes are TRBV7-2 and TRBJ1-1, with D perhaps matching TRBD1 (6 bases). CDR3 size: 16 residues. Germline assignment: CDR1 SGHTA and CDR2 FQGNSA. Trimming cost V 0 bases and J 4 bases, with 15 bases left between them. CDR3 coding DNA: TGTGCCAGCAGCTTAGCGCTGGGGGGCGGGGGCACTGAAGCTTTCTTT. Translating gives CASSLALGGGGTEAFF.

The chain carries TRBV5-8 and TRBJ2-7; the match to TRBD2 covers 8 bases. CDR3 length equals 16 residues. Trimming removed 6 bases from V and 3 bases from J; junction bases left unmatched: 14. Germline CDR1 and CDR2: SGHTS and YDEGEE. The CDR3 here is CASTPGGIQRVYEQYF. Written as DNA, the CDR3 is TGTGCCAGCACGCCGGGAGGGATCCAGAGGGTCTACGAGCAGTACTTC.

The chain employs TRBV6-5 and TRBJ1-1, with 9 bases lining up with TRBD1. Per the germline V gene, CDR1 is MNHEY and CDR2 is SVGAGI. The CDR3 consists of 15 residues. The ends lost 6 bases at V and 4 bases at J; junction bases unmatched: 9. DNA of the CDR3: TGTGCCAGCAGGGACAGGGGAAGAAGGGTCACTGAAGCTTTCTTT. It is translated as CASRDRGRRVTEAFF.